This TCR beta chain emerged from a study of blood T cells in healthy people across ages. Study-wide results and caveats: Fewer expanded clones and more diversity marked long-lived versus aged donors.

A second PCR of roughly 6 to 12 cycles used a sample-barcoded 5' primer and a J-beta primer mix. TCRdb itself ran the 5' RACE reads through MiXCR, one entry per CDR3 protein. This table has some 900,000 distinct CDR3 sequences, about 44% appearing once. Notes on this clonotype: Its antigen is still unknown.

V lost 10 bases, J lost 6 bases, and 23 bases lay in between. Germline CDR1 SGHTA, CDR2 FQGNSA. The CDR3 extends over 15 amino acids. The sequencing sample was made of blood. This sequence originates from a man in his thirties or forties in good health. The chain combines TRBV7-2 with TRBJ2-3, with D maybe TRBD1 (5 bases). In DNA, the CDR3 is TGTGCCAACAAAACTTTAAAAGGGGCCCGGGATACGCAGTATTTT. This translates into CANKTLKGARDTQYF. The variable domain in full, completed from reference TRBV7-2 and TRBJ2-3, reads GAGVSQSPSNKVTEKGKDVELRCDPISGHTALYWYRQSLGQGLEFLIYFQGNSAPDKSGLPSDRFSAERTGGSVSTLTIQRTQQEDSAVYLCANKTLKGARDTQYFGPGTRLTVL.